The clone carrying this T cell receptor beta chain came up once. Its antigen is not known. These data come from a study of shared clonotypes between healthy human individuals. Trimming pared 7 bases from V and 0 bases from J, leaving 15 bases between. Germline values: CDR1 MRHNA, CDR2 SNTAGT. The CDR3 runs to 16 residues. General observations from the study: Only blood was sampled; tissue repertoires likely differ. Rarefaction curves obtained for sorted subsets showed sequencing incomplete despite large depth.

For every subset, genomic DNA was evenly distributed across several immunoSEQ plates. The protocol was immunoSEQ multiplex PCR, while the TCRdb copy is restricted to in-frame clones and leaves out a portion. The data show 2 million to 2.5 million clones, with approximately 90% seen just once and approximately 0.41% held by the top ten. Specimen: naive CD4+ T cells from PBMCs. Subset here: CD45RA+ positively selected. This sequence joins TRBV6-4 and TRBJ2-2, with D perhaps given as TRBD1 or TRBD2 (5 bases each). This receptor was taken from a man between 18 and 35 years old in good health. Some clones in this sample may be carry-over from other donors' samples. The CDR3 DNA reads TGTGCCAGCAACAATGCAGGGAGACCGAACACCGGGGAGCTGTTTTTT. Translation gives CASNNAGRPNTGELFF.